These 9 T cell receptor beta chains originate from one sample sequenced in a study of blood T cell repertoires in COVID-19. The table came from immunoSEQ multiplex PCR; TCRdb's copy has only in-frame clones and leaves some out. This sample has approximately 99,000 clones; 80% to 85% occur once, and the top ten carry approximately 2%. The sample comprised peripheral blood. The receptor source for this set is a man aged 65-85 years with active or convalescent COVID-19.

V and J are TRBV5-5 and TRBJ2-3; 9 positions agree with TRBD1. Trimming took 3 bases from V and 4 from J; bases not matched to a gene: 3. Germline CDR1 is SGHKS and CDR2 is YYEKEE (reference sequence). The CDR3 covers 14 residues. CDR3 sequence (DNA): TGTGCCAGCAGCTCACAGGGGGCCGCAGATACGCAGTATTTT. Its translation is CASSSQGAADTQYF.

This clone was counted a single time. The V and J genes are TRBV6-1 and TRBJ1-2; D is possibly TRBD1 (5 bases). CDR1 and CDR2 (germline): MNHNS, SASEGT. CDR3 length: 13 residues. V shed 0 bases and J shed 4 bases, with 6 bases lying between them. CDR3 sequence reads: CASSEAGVYGYTF. The CDR3 DNA follows: TGTGCCAGCAGTGAAGCAGGGGTCTATGGCTACACCTTC.

This clone was recorded a few times. This rearrangement joins TRBV28 to TRBJ1-1; tentatively, D is TRBD1 (6 bases). Germline CDR1 reads MDHEN; CDR2 reads SYDVKM. This CDR3 contains 15 residues. Trimming shortened V by 4 bases and J by 3 bases, and 15 bases separated the two germline ends. The CDR3 DNA follows: TGTGCCAGCAGTTCCCACAGGGATTACGACACTGAAGCTTTCTTT. This codes for CASSSHRDYDTEAFF. Based on the CDR3 plus reference TRBV28 and TRBJ1-1, the full variable domain is DVKVTQSSRYLVKRTGEKVFLECVQDMDHENMFWYRQDPGLGLRLIYFSYDVKMKEKGDIPEGYSVSREKKERFSLILESASTNQTSMYLCASSSHRDYDTEAFFGQGTRLTVV.

The V gene is TRBV5-1, the J gene TRBJ1-3; D is perhaps TRBD1 (6 bases). The V gene's germline CDR1 is SGHRS and CDR2 YFSETQ. V dropped 3 bases and J dropped 0 bases, with 13 bases sitting between them. The CDR3 length is 16 residues. The DNA for the CDR3 is TGCGCCAGCAGCTATGGGGGCCAGGGCTCTGGAAACACCATATATTTT. It encodes CASSYGGQGSGNTIYF.

This chain connects TRBV19 to TRBJ2-1; 10 bases align to TRBD2. In germline, CDR1 is LNHDA, CDR2 SQIVND (reference sequence). Trimming took 0 bases from V and 12 from J; bases not matched to a gene: 5. This CDR3 is built from 14 residues. In DNA form, the CDR3 reads TGTGCCAGTAGTATAGAGGCTAGCGGGGGAGGGCAGTTCTTC. It yields the protein CASSIEASGGGQFF.

The genes are TRBV7-9 and TRBJ1-4; TRBD1 agrees at 8 bases. This CDR3 region has 13 residues. V shed 6 bases, J shed 10 bases, and the junction held 7 bases outside the gene matches. Germline V gives CDR1 SEHNR, CDR2 FQNEAQ (reference sequence). DNA of the CDR3: TGTGCCAGCAGTAACAGGGGGATGGGAAAACTGTTTTTT. It specifies CASSNRGMGKLFF.

The chain has TRBV20-1 and TRBJ1-1; D may be TRBD1 (5 bases). The CDR3 is made up of 11 amino acids. Germline CDR1 is DFQATT and CDR2 is SNEGSKA (reference sequence). V was clipped by 3 bases and J by 10 bases, with 12 bases between them. The DNA of the CDR3 is TGCAGTGCTAGTGGTGGAGACAGAGCTTTCTTT. This encodes CSASGGDRAFF.

J is TRBJ1-1 and V is TRBV4-1, with D maybe TRBD1 (6 bases). There are 15 residues in the CDR3. Germline CDR1 and CDR2: MGHRA and YSYEKL. V was pared by 3 bases and J by 1 base, with 12 bases between. CDR3 sequence: CASSHSGTSNTEAFF. CDR3 nucleotides: TGCGCCAGCAGCCACTCAGGGACATCGAACACTGAAGCTTTCTTT.

The V and J genes are TRBV11-2 and TRBJ2-3; a possible D gene is TRBD1 (8 bases). This CDR3 has 15 amino acids. Germline CDR1 reads SGHAT; CDR2 reads FQNNGV. The V end lost 5 bases, the J end lost 3 bases, and 15 bases lay between the germline ends. The CDR3 DNA sequence: TGTGCCAGCAGCCGAACAGGGGGGGGAACAGATACGCAGTATTTT. This sequence encodes CASSRTGGGTDTQYF.